Listed here are 20 T cell receptor beta chains from one sample, sequenced in a study of blood T cell repertoires in COVID-19. Sequenced by immunoSEQ multiplex PCR; TCRdb stores in-frame clones only, minus some. Here the sample spans about 74,000 clones, roughly four fifths being singletons. Sequencing was done on a sample of peripheral blood. Receptors were obtained from a man in his 70s with active or convalescent COVID-19.

The table lists this clone with a few counts. The chain is built from TRBV2 and TRBJ1-1; possibly TRBD1 for D (6 bases). This CDR3 has 16 amino acids. V lost 7 bases, J lost 1 base, and 19 bases lay in between. Looked up from germline, CDR1 is SNHLY and CDR2 is FYNNEI. CDR3 in amino acids: CASTGQLYGANTEAFF. Written as DNA, the CDR3 is TGTGCCAGCACCGGACAGTTGTACGGGGCGAACACTGAAGCTTTCTTT.

V usage is TRBV28 and J usage is TRBJ1-6, with 7 bases aligning to TRBD1. V lost 7 bases to trimming and J lost 7 bases; unmatched junction nucleotides: 7. This CDR3 spans 14 amino acids. Looked up from germline, CDR1 is MDHEN and CDR2 is SYDVKM. The CDR3 loop is CASNPGGANSPLHF. CDR3 coding DNA: TGTGCCAGCAATCCAGGGGGTGCCAATTCACCCCTCCACTTT.

The chain is built from TRBV11-1 and TRBJ2-1; 13 bases agree with TRBD2. The CDR3 extends over 16 amino acids. V lost 5 bases to trimming and J lost 5 bases; unmatched junction nucleotides: 6. The germline CDR1 and CDR2 sequences are SGHAT and FQDESV (reference sequence). CDR3 sequence (DNA): TGTGCCAGCAGCGATAGACTAGCGGGGGGACACAATGAGCAGTTCTTC. Translation gives CASSDRLAGGHNEQFF.

Comments on this clone: An end of the junction does not agree with germline; a read error may underlie this. The chain uses TRBV25-1 and TRBJ1-3; no clear D. The germline CDR1 and CDR2 sequences are MGHDK and SYGVNS. This CDR3 has 16 residues. The CDR3 here is CASSEWEQSPANTIYF. In DNA, the CDR3 is TGTGCCAGCAGCGAATGGGAGCAGTCACCGGCTAACACCATATATTTT.

The chain uses TRBV19 and TRBJ2-5; D may be TRBD1 (6 bases). The germline CDR1 and CDR2 sequences are LNHDA and SQIVND (reference sequence). V lost 3 bases and J lost 2, with 16 bases in between. The CDR3 is 16 residues long. CDR3 sequence: CASSISLMTGQETQYF. CDR3 bases: TGTGCCAGTAGTATTTCCTTAATGACAGGACAAGAGACCCAGTACTTC.

The rearrangement links TRBV18 to TRBJ1-1, with 10 bases that match TRBD1. Germline lookup yields CDR1 KGHSH and CDR2 LQKENI. This CDR3 is built from 15 residues. Losses at the gene ends were 6 bases for V and 2 bases for J; bases not matched to a gene: 6. CDR3 nucleotides: TGTGCCAGCTCGACGGGACAGGGGACTAACACTGAAGCTTTCTTT. It translates to CASSTGQGTNTEAFF. Full variable domain (outside the CDR3, taken from reference TRBV18 and TRBJ1-1): NAGVMQNPRHLVRRRGQEARLRCSPMKGHSHVYWYRQLPEEGLKFMVYLQKENIIDESGMPKERFSAEFPKEGPSILRIQQVVRGDSAAYFCASSTGQGTNTEAFFGQGTRLTVV.

The V gene is TRBV4-1, the J gene TRBJ2-5; 9 bases match TRBD2. V gave up 0 bases and J gave up 4 bases; unmatched junction bases: 12. The CDR3 is 18 amino acids. The germline CDR1 and CDR2 sequences are MGHRA and YSYEKL. CDR3 DNA sequence: TGCGCCAGCAGCCAAGAATACTTTGGCGGGGGGGCAGGAGAGACCCAGTACTTC. Its translation is CASSQEYFGGGAGETQYF.

V and J are TRBV30 and TRBJ2-5; D is perhaps TRBD2 (6 bases). Trimming pared 7 bases from V and 2 bases from J, leaving 14 bases between. CDR1 and CDR2 from the germline V gene are GTSNPN and SVGIG (reference sequence). There are 13 residues in the CDR3. CDR3 nucleotides: TGTGCCTCGACGGGGGTTGCACAAGAGACCCAGTACTTC. It encodes CASTGVAQETQYF. The variable domain in full, with the rest retrieved from reference TRBV30 and TRBJ2-5, is SQTIHQWPATLVQPVGSPLSLECTVEGTSNPNLYWYRQAAGRGLQLLFYSVGIGQISSEVPQNLSASRPQDRQFILSSKKLLLSDSGFYLCASTGVAQETQYFGPGTRLLVL.

This clone has just a few counts. The V and J genes are TRBV5-4 and TRBJ2-2; 9 nucleotides match TRBD2. From germline, CDR1 is SGHNT and CDR2 YYREEE (reference sequence). This CDR3 comprises 18 residues. The ends lost 3 bases at V and 4 bases at J; junction bases unmatched: 13. The CDR3 reads CASSWSPSGGTTTGELFF. DNA of the CDR3: TGTGCCAGCAGCTGGAGCCCGAGCGGGGGGACGACCACCGGGGAGCTGTTTTTT.

V gene TRBV7-9 combines with J gene TRBJ2-5, with no clear D. The CDR3 spans 14 residues. The ends were cut back, 5 bases at V and 7 bases at J, with 17 bases in the middle. Germline CDR1 SEHNR, CDR2 FQNEAQ (reference sequence). The CDR3 reads CASSPSGGTGTQYF. In DNA, the CDR3 is TGTGCCAGCAGCCCATCCGGCGGTACGGGGACCCAGTACTTC.

The CDR3, as DNA: TGCAGCGTTGCAGTTGATACGCAGTATTTT. Its translation: CSVAVDTQYF. This chain joins TRBV29-1 and TRBJ2-3, with D unclear. The V gene lost 4 bases and the J gene lost 6 bases, with 5 bases spanning the gap. The CDR3 contains 10 residues. Germline CDR1 SQVTM, CDR2 ANQGSEA.

J is TRBJ2-7 and V is TRBV5-1, with TRBD2 matching 7 bases. This CDR3 is 14 amino acids long. Losses at the gene ends were 2 bases for V and 3 bases for J; bases not matched to a gene: 5. Germline V lookup: CDR1 SGHRS, CDR2 YFSETQ. CDR3 loop: CASSLGTMGYEQYF. CDR3 DNA: TGCGCCAGCAGCTTAGGGACTATGGGCTACGAGCAGTACTTC.

Of note for this clone: No DNA is shown, since the ends of the CDR3 on it are uncertain; the CDR3 is the one TCRdb lists. This chain joins TRBV12-1 and TRBJ2-3; TRBD2, the table's D call, lacks a check against the DNA. TRBV12-1 is recorded as a pseudogene. Both ends counted, the CDR3 spans 16 residues. CDR3 sequence reads: CASSWASGARGDTQYF.

The gene calls are TRBV7-3 and TRBJ2-5; 9 positions match TRBD2. CDR1 SGHTA and CDR2 FQGTGA come from the germline V gene. This CDR3 is 16 amino acids long. With 1 base clipped from V and 4 bases from J, the junction kept 7 bases outside the gene matches. The CDR3 sequence is CASSLNQRGEGETQYF. The CDR3 region has the DNA TGTGCCAGCAGCTTAAATCAGCGGGGGGAAGGAGAGACCCAGTACTTC.

V is TRBV19 and J is TRBJ2-3; 7 positions agree with TRBD2. Losses at the gene ends were 7 bases for V and 3 bases for J; bases not matched to a gene: 4. The CDR3 sequence is 13 residues long. CDR1 and CDR2 from the germline V gene are LNHDA and SQIVND (reference sequence). The chain's CDR3 is CASNPSGTDTQYF. The CDR3, as DNA: TGTGCCAGTAACCCTAGCGGTACAGATACGCAGTATTTT. The variable domain in full, completed from reference TRBV19 and TRBJ2-3, reads DGGITQSPKYLFRKEGQNVTLSCEQNLNHDAMYWYRQDPGQGLRLIYYSQIVNDFQKGDIAEGYSVSREKKESFPLTVTSAQKNPTAFYLCASNPSGTDTQYFGPGTRLTVL.

The chain recombines TRBV4-2 with TRBJ2-7; no reliable D call. Germline lookup yields CDR1 LGHNA and CDR2 YNFKEQ. This CDR3 is built from 16 residues. The germline V and J ends were trimmed by 5 bases and 1 base, with 18 bases remaining between them. The CDR3 sequence is CASSSWPRGASYEQYF. The CDR3 DNA sequence: TGTGCCAGCAGCTCCTGGCCCCGCGGAGCTTCCTACGAGCAGTACTTC.

Remarks on this clone: Other DNA variants within this sample encode the same CDR3. This sequence joins TRBV4-2 and TRBJ2-2; tentative D call: TRBD2 (6 bases). The CDR3 is made up of 15 amino acids. V lost 0 bases and J lost 4, with 9 bases in between. The germline CDR1 and CDR2 sequences are LGHNA and YNFKEQ. The DNA of the CDR3 is TGTGCCAGCAGCCAAGACGGGGGAGGCACCGGGGAGCTGTTTTTT. Encoded protein: CASSQDGGGTGELFF.

Comment on this clone: The junction and the germline gene differ at one end; a read error may be behind it. The chain is built from TRBV18 and TRBJ2-3, with 9 bases fitting TRBD2. The CDR3 loop spans 15 amino acids. The V gene's germline CDR1 is KGHSH and CDR2 LQKENI. The CDR3 spells CASSPAGTSIDTQYF. CDR3 DNA sequence: TGTGCCAGCTCACCCGCCGGGACTAGCATAGATACGCAGTATTTT.

V gene TRBV19 combines with J gene TRBJ2-7; 9 bases are a match to TRBD2. J gave up 4 bases and V 4 bases, and 5 bases lay outside the gene matches. Germline-derived CDR1 and CDR2 are LNHDA and SQIVND (reference sequence). The CDR3 is 14 amino acids. This CDR3 reads CASSRRLAGYEQYF. Written as DNA, the CDR3 is TGTGCCAGTAGTAGGCGGCTAGCGGGATACGAGCAGTACTTC.

In DNA, the CDR3 is TGTGCCAGCAGCTTAGCGTCGGGTAGCGGGGGTGTGGCCTACGAGCAGTACTTC. Translating gives CASSLASGSGGVAYEQYF. The chain carries TRBV13 and TRBJ2-7; the match to TRBD2 covers 9 bases. The germline gives CDR1 PRHDT, CDR2 FYEKMQ (reference sequence). V shed 1 base and J 2 bases; nucleotides not matched to a gene: 12. This CDR3 comprises 18 residues.